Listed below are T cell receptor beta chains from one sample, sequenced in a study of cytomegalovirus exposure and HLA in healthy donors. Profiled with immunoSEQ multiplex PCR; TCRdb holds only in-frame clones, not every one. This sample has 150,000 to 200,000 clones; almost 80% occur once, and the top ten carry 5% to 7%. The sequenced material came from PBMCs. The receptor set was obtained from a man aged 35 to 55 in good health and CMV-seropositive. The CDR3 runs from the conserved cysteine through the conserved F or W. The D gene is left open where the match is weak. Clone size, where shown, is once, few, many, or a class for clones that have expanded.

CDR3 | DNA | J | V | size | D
CASSSRRTSGLTF | TGTGCCAGCAGCTCCCGTCGGACCAGCGGCCTGACTTTC | TRBJ2-6 | TRBV7-9 | - | -
CASSVGGGQGNEKLFF | TGTGCCAGCAGCGTAGGGGGGGGTCAGGGAAATGAAAAACTGTTTTTT | TRBJ1-4 | TRBV9 | few | -
CASRGLAGSSDTQYF | TGTGCCAGCCGGGGACTAGCGGGATCCTCAGATACGCAGTATTTT | TRBJ2-3 | TRBV6-4 | - | TRBD2
CASSLVYGGTYEQYF | TGTGCCAGCAGCTTAGTATACGGGGGGACCTACGAGCAGTACTTC | TRBJ2-7 | TRBV7-6 | - | TRBD2
CASSLFGEFLKTQYF | TGTGCCAGCAGCTTGTTTGGGGAGTTTTTAAAGACCCAGTACTTC | TRBJ2-5 | TRBV11-2 | - | -
CASSLPGGTYEQYF | TGTGCCAGCAGTTTACCGGGAGGAACCTACGAGCAGTACTTC | TRBJ2-7 | TRBV28 | - | TRBD2
CASSFLKDTQYF | TGTGCCAGCAGCTTTCTTAAAGATACGCAGTATTTT | TRBJ2-3 | TRBV13 | few | -
CASSRDRNTEAFF | TGTGCCAGCAGCCGGGACAGAAACACTGAAGCTTTCTTT | TRBJ1-1 | TRBV7-8 | - | TRBD1
CASSIREGPYEQYF | TGTGCCAGTAGTATCCGGGAGGGCCCCTACGAGCAGTACTTC | TRBJ2-7 | TRBV19 | once | TRBD2
CASSAGLNTEAFF | TGTGCCAGCAGCGCGGGACTGAACACTGAAGCTTTCTTT | TRBJ1-1 | TRBV5-4 | few | -
CASSPWTSGRAYEQYF | TGTGCCAGCAGTCCGTGGACTAGCGGGAGGGCCTACGAGCAGTACTTC | TRBJ2-7 | TRBV27 | few | TRBD2
CASTIGQPVYGYTF | TGTGCCAGTACCATTGGACAGCCCGTCTATGGCTACACCTTC | TRBJ1-2 | TRBV19 | - | -
CASSASPQQNGYTF | TGTGCCAGCAGTGCGTCCCCACAGCAGAATGGCTACACCTTC | TRBJ1-2 | TRBV28 | - | -
CASSLFAGSSYNEQFF | TGCGCCAGCAGCTTATTCGCGGGCAGCTCCTACAATGAGCAGTTCTTC | TRBJ2-1 | TRBV5-1 | once | -
CASSQDVLAGAFETQYF | TGTGCCAGCAGCCAAGATGTATTAGCGGGAGCTTTCGAGACCCAGTACTTC | TRBJ2-5 | TRBV4-2 | - | TRBD2
CASSPGTLTPGELFF | TGCGCCAGCAGCCCCGGGACACTAACCCCCGGGGAGCTGTTTTTT | TRBJ2-2 | TRBV10-1 | - | -
CASLRSGRALSYNEQFF | TGTGCCAGCCTCAGGAGCGGGAGGGCCTTGTCCTACAATGAGCAGTTCTTC | TRBJ2-1 | TRBV27 | - | TRBD2
CATSSWTSGSRDTQYF | TGTGCCACCAGCTCCTGGACTAGCGGGAGCAGGGATACGCAGTATTTT | TRBJ2-3 | TRBV15 | - | TRBD2
CASRTTGTDYEQYF | TGTGCCAGCAGGACGACCGGGACAGACTACGAGCAGTACTTC | TRBJ2-7 | TRBV27 | - | TRBD1
CASSSGGREWNQPQHF | TGTGCCAGCAGTTCGGGGGGCAGGGAATGGAATCAGCCCCAGCATTTT | TRBJ1-5 | TRBV28 | - | -
CASSPGVGANTGELFF | TGTGCCAGCAGCCCGGGGGTGGGGGCGAACACCGGGGAGCTGTTTTTT | TRBJ2-2 | TRBV6-6 | - | -
CASSLAGLGLYEQYF | TGTGCCAGCAGCTTAGCAGGACTAGGGCTTTACGAGCAGTACTTC | TRBJ2-7 | TRBV11-2 | - | TRBD2
CASSSARTETQYF | TGCGCCAGCAGCTCCGCGAGAACAGAGACCCAGTACTTC | TRBJ2-5 | TRBV5-1 | - | -
CASSMRRGGQNTEAFF | TGTGCCAGTAGTATGAGGCGTGGGGGCCAGAACACTGAAGCTTTCTTT | TRBJ1-1 | TRBV19 | - | -
CASSFSGSINEQYF | TGCGCCAGCAGCTTTAGCGGGAGTATCAACGAGCAGTACTTC | TRBJ2-7 | TRBV5-1 | - | TRBD2
CASSYSGGNTEAFF | TGTGCCAGCAGTTACTCGGGGGGAAACACTGAAGCTTTCTTT | TRBJ1-1 | TRBV6-6 | once | -
CASSARGGLSYEQYF | TGTGCCAGCAGCGCCCGGGGGGGATTGTCCTACGAGCAGTACTTC | TRBJ2-7 | TRBV7-3 | - | TRBD2
CASSLVLDRVNEQFF | TGCGCCAGCAGCTTGGTCTTAGACAGGGTCAATGAGCAGTTCTTC | TRBJ2-1 | TRBV5-1 | - | TRBD1
CASRYGLADFTDTQYF | TGTGCCAGCAGATACGGCCTAGCGGACTTCACAGATACGCAGTATTTT | TRBJ2-3 | TRBV4-2 | - | TRBD2
CASRGEWDSQYF | TGCGCCAGCAGGGGGGAGTGGGACAGTCAGTACTTC | TRBJ2-4 | TRBV5-1 | - | TRBD1
CASSIGGAHGSDTQYF | TGTGCCAGTAGTATAGGGGGAGCCCATGGGTCAGATACGCAGTATTTT | TRBJ2-3 | TRBV19 | - | -
CASSPPGSVYEQYF | TGTGCCAGCAGCCCCCCGGGATCTGTCTACGAGCAGTACTTC | TRBJ2-7 | TRBV14 | few | -
CASSEELEGGYSNQPQHF | TGTGCCAGCAGTGAGGAATTAGAAGGGGGTTATAGCAATCAGCCCCAGCATTTT | TRBJ1-5 | TRBV6-1 | - | -
CASSPRTGWYEQYF | TGTGCCAGCAGCCCTCGGACAGGGTGGTACGAGCAGTACTTC | TRBJ2-7 | TRBV11-2 | - | TRBD1
CASSQELDPGQGSYEQYF | TGTGCCAGCAGCCAAGAACTAGATCCGGGACAGGGCTCCTACGAGCAGTACTTC | TRBJ2-7 | TRBV4-2 | - | TRBD1
CAISESSMMGQSTDTQYF | TGTGCCATCAGTGAGTCGTCCATGATGGGACAAAGCACAGATACGCAGTATTTT | TRBJ2-3 | TRBV10-3 | few | -
CASSLDGSYEQYF | TGCGCCAGCAGCTTGGACGGGTCCTACGAGCAGTACTTC | TRBJ2-7 | TRBV5-1 | - | -
CASSATGYEQYF | TGTGCCAGCAGCGCGACAGGCTACGAGCAGTACTTC | TRBJ2-7 | TRBV7-8 | - | -
CASSLRSSSGIYEQYF | TGTGCCAGCAGCTTAAGGAGCTCAAGCGGAATATACGAGCAGTACTTC | TRBJ2-7 | TRBV11-3 | - | -
CASSGETGAAEQYF | TGTGCCAGCAGTGGGGAGACAGGGGCTGCCGAGCAGTACTTC | TRBJ2-7 | TRBV2 | - | TRBD1
CASSRQGIGNSPLHF | TGTGCCAGCAGCAGACAGGGGATCGGTAATTCACCCCTCCACTTT | TRBJ1-6 | TRBV6-1 | - | TRBD1
CASSSGQGMGTGELFF | TGTGCCAGCAGCTCCGGACAGGGGATGGGAACCGGGGAGCTGTTTTTT | TRBJ2-2 | TRBV5-4 | once | TRBD1
CASSLRETDTQYF | TGTGCCAGCAGTCTGAGGGAAACAGATACGCAGTATTTT | TRBJ2-3 | TRBV6-4 | - | -
CASSLAGGDEQFF | TGTGCCAGCAGCTTAGCAGGGGGGGATGAGCAGTTCTTC | TRBJ2-1 | TRBV7-9 | once | -
CASSQPTGDTTEAFF | TGTGCCAGCAGCCAGCCGACAGGGGATACAACTGAAGCTTTCTTT | TRBJ1-1 | TRBV4-2 | - | TRBD1
CASSVGGWGEQFF | TGTGCCAGCAGCGTAGGAGGGTGGGGTGAGCAGTTCTTC | TRBJ2-1 | TRBV9 | - | -
CASSPEGGPGTGELFF | TGTGCCAGCAGCCCGGAAGGAGGGCCGGGCACCGGGGAGCTGTTTTTT | TRBJ2-2 | TRBV4-2 | - | -
CASSVGPGQLGNEQFF | TGTGCCAGCAGCGTGGGACCGGGACAGCTCGGCAATGAGCAGTTCTTC | TRBJ2-1 | TRBV9 | - | TRBD1
CASRLRDTNTGELFF | TGTGCCAGCAGGCTCCGGGACACCAACACCGGGGAGCTGTTTTTT | TRBJ2-2 | TRBV2 | - | -
CASSLGQLTSYGYTF | TGTGCCAGCAGCTTGGGACAGCTAACGTCCTATGGCTACACCTTC | TRBJ1-2 | TRBV5-4 | once | -
CASSPGQGPQHF | TGTGCCAGCAGCCCTGGACAGGGCCCCCAGCATTTT | TRBJ1-5 | TRBV5-6 | - | TRBD1
CASRSGTRYSGANVLTF | TGTGCCAGCAGATCCGGGACACGCTACTCTGGGGCCAACGTCCTGACTTTC | TRBJ2-6 | TRBV5-5 | - | -